There are many counts of the clone carrying this T cell receptor (beta chain). Its antigen is not identified. The data are from a study of identical twins. Template switching added a universal primer binding site, and final cDNA carried unique molecular identifiers. Via MiXCR, TCRdb re-called the 5' RACE reads, giving one row per CDR3 protein. Here the sample spans 150,000 or so distinct CDR3 sequences, roughly 3.5% being singletons. The V and J ends lost 0 bases and 10 bases respectively, with 20 bases between them. Germline V gene lookup returns CDR1 SGHNT and CDR2 YYREEE (reference sequence). This CDR3 contains 16 residues. Study-wide points: Zero-insertion findings could be partly confounded by invariant cells (MAIT and iNKT cells).

V usage is TRBV5-4 and J usage is TRBJ2-1, with D possibly matching TRBD2 (6 bases). The TCR originated in a man aged 18 to 35 in good health. The sequenced sample was memory T cells sorted from blood. This CDR3 is CASSLGSEQRVGEQFF. The CDR3 DNA sequence: TGTGCCAGCAGCTTGGGGTCGGAGCAGCGGGTGGGCGAGCAGTTCTTC. The variable domain in full, with the rest retrieved from reference TRBV5-4 and TRBJ2-1, is ETGVTQSPTHLIKTRGQQVTLRCSSQSGHNTVSWYQQALGQGPQFIFQYYREEENGRGNFPPRFSGLQFPNYSSELNVNALELDDSALYLCASSLGSEQRVGEQFFGPGTRLTVL.